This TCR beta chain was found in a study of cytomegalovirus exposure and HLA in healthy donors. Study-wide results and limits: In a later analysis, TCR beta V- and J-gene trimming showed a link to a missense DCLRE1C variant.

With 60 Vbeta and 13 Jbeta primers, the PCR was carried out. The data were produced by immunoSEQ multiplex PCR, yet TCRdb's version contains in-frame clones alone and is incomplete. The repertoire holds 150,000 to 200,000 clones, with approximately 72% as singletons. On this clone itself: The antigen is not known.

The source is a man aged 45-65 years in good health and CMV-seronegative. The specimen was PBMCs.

The CDR3 reads CASKPLAGITDTQYF. CDR3 in DNA: TGCGCCAGCAAGCCCCTAGCGGGGATCACAGATACGCAGTATTTT. The chain recombines TRBV5-1 with TRBJ2-3, with 9 bases matching TRBD2. Looked up from germline, CDR1 is SGHRS and CDR2 is YFSETQ. This CDR3 has 15 residues. V was pared by 6 bases and J by 2 bases, with 7 bases of the junction left unmatched.